Described below is a single TCR beta chain sequence and its context. There is no known antigen for this receptor. No base quality values were provided; no much bigger clone lies one nucleotide off. The data belong to a study of blood T cell repertoires in COVID-19 (dated by TCRdb to about 2020). Regarding the research as a whole: The collaborator samples originated in the United States, Italy and Spain and spanned the acute and convalescent phases of COVID-19. The repertoires were released in a freely available public database meant as a resource for research on the immune response to SARS-CoV-2. HLA class I and class II types, where available, came from metadata supplied by the sample provider rather than from assay-based typing. Samples came from the ongoing ImmuneRACE study (first 160 participants) plus 1,254 subjects from 6 global collaborators. The material from the prospective study consisted of cDNA or gDNA derived from T cells, B-cell-depleted T cells, or PBMCs. Sample metadata almost always included a de-identified subject ID, COVID-19 status, age in years and sex. Deeply sampled blood TCRbeta repertoires from subjects exposed to, actively infected with, or recovered from COVID-19 were included in the dataset.

The immunoSEQ Assay, a bias-controlled multiplex PCR, was used to amplify TCRbeta CDR3 regions from genomic DNA. The authors' analysis ran thus. Nucleated cell counts per sample were estimated from amplification of reference gene primers within the assay. To quantify the absolute abundance of each unique TCRbeta CDR3 rearrangement, sequence reads were collapsed and filtered. For each sample, productive Simpson clonality was calculated as the square root of Simpson's diversity index across productive rearrangements. In its TCRdb copy, this immuneACCESS table keeps in-frame sequences only and misses some clones. Where compared with another copy, unresolved V genes explain less than half of these, and the others have no known cause. V, J and clone size were drawn from that table, and D and trimming were deduced from the DNA. This sample has roughly 42,000 clones in its table, and around three quarters of those were observed once. The top ten clonotypes cover about 30% of the sample.

Findings and caveats that apply to the study as a whole: How much clinical and demographic metadata was included differed by source and by participant, and the metadata was provided uncurated.

The collaborating institutions used their own protocols to collect whole blood in K2EDTA tubes. For TCRbeta analysis, collaborators shipped samples as frozen whole blood, isolated PBMCs, or DNA extracted from either of those sample types. The TCR sequence derives from an elderly woman with acute or convalescent COVID-19. Sequencing used peripheral blood.

The base sequence is TGTGCCAGCAGTGAGGTCAGGGTTAACACTGAAGCTTTCTTT. Translated, this gives CASSEVRVNTEAFF. The chain links TRBV2 with TRBJ1-1; possibly the D gene is TRBD1, per 5 matching bases. Sequences SNHLY (CDR1) and FYNNEI (CDR2) are obtained from the germline V gene. Reading from cysteine to phenylalanine, the CDR3 counts 14 amino acids. Here the CDR3 DNA is all that survives: 42 bases in frame from base 1. The germline ends are 10 bases apart after V is trimmed by 3 bases and J by 2 bases.